This T cell receptor (beta chain) was captured by sequencing in a study of human T cells and chemical hapten exposure. TCRdb re-called the RACE reads with MiXCR, one entry per CDR3 protein. Of 150,000 to 200,000 distinct CDR3 sequences detected, approximately 29% appear once; the ten largest clones hold roughly 3%. Time point indicated: pre-sensitization, week 0. Treatment indicated: therapeutic diphenylcyclopropenone sensitization with weekly scalp DPC. This sequence originates from a woman in her 30s with alopecia areata. Some clones in this sample may be carry-over from other donors' samples. Here the sequenced sample was whole blood, taken in connection with sensitization to the hapten diphenylcyclopropenone (DPC).

CDR3 nucleotide sequence: TGTGCCAGCAGTTTAGGGCGGCCCGACACTGAAGCTTTCTTT. Protein product: CASSLGRPDTEAFF. The chain joins TRBV28 to TRBJ1-1; the D is unclear. Trimming left V 2 bases short and J 3 bases short, with 10 bases between. The CDR3 sequence is 14 residues long. CDR1 and CDR2 from the germline V gene are MDHEN and SYDVKM.